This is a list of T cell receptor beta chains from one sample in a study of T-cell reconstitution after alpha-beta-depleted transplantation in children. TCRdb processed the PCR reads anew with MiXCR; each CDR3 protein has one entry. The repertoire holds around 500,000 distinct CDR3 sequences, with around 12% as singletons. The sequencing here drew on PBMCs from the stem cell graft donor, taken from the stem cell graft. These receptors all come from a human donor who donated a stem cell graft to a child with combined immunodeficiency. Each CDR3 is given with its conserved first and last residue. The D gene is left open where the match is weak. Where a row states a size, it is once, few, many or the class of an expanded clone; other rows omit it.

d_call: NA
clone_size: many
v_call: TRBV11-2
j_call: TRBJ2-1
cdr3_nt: TGTGCCAGCAGCTTTGTCTATGAGCAGTTCTTC
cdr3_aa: CASSFVYEQFF

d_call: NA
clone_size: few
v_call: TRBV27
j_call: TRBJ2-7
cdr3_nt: TGTGCCAGCAGTTTATCAGGGCGTGGGGCGGACGAGCAGTACTTC
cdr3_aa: CASSLSGRGADEQYF

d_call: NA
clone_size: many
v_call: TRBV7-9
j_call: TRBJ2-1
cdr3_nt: TGTGCCAGCAGCTTTCAGGGGTATGAGCAGTTCTTC
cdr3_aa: CASSFQGYEQFF

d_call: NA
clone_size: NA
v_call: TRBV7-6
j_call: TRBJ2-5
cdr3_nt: TGTGCCAGCAGCTTAATCACGAAACAAGAGACCCAGTACTTC
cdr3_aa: CASSLITKQETQYF

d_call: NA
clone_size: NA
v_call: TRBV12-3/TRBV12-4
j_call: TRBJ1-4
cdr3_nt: TGTGCCAGCAGTTTGGGGCAGTTAAGTGAAAAACTGTTTTTT
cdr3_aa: CASSLGQLSEKLFF

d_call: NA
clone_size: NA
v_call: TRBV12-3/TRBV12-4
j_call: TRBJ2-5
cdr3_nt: TGTGCCAGCAGTCCGGGACTTGCTTCGGAGACCCAGTACTTC
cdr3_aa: CASSPGLASETQYF

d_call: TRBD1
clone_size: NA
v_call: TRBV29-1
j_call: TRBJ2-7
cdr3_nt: TGCAGCGTTGTAACAGGGGGAATCGAGCAGTACTTC
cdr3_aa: CSVVTGGIEQYF

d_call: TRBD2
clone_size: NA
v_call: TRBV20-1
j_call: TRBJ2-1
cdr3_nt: TGCAGTGCTAGAGAAGCTGCTAGCGGGACGGGTGAGCAGTTCTTC
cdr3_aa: CSAREAASGTGEQFF

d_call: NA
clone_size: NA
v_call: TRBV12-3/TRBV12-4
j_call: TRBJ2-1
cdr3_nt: TGTGCCAGCAGCCGGCGGGACTACAATGAGCAGTTCTTC
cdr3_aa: CASSRRDYNEQFF

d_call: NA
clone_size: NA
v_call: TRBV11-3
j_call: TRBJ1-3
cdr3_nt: TGTGCCAGCGGTGGGGAGGCCGACTCTGGAAACACCATATATTTT
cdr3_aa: CASGGEADSGNTIYF

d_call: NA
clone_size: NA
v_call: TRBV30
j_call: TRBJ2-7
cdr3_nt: TGTGCCTGGAGCCTGAGGTACGAGCAGTACTTC
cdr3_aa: CAWSLRYEQYF

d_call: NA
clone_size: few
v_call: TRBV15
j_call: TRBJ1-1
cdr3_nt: TGTGCCACCAGTGCCCCGGGACGCGAAGCTTTCTTT
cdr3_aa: CATSAPGREAFF

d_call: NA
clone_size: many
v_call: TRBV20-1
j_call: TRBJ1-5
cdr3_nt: TGCAGTGCTAGGAACAGGGAGGATCAGCCCCAGCATTTT
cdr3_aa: CSARNREDQPQHF

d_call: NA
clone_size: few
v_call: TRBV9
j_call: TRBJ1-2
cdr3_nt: TGTGCCAGCAGCGTAGGGGAGAACTATGGCTACACCTTC
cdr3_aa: CASSVGENYGYTF

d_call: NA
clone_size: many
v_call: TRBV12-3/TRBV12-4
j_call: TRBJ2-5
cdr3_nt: TGTGCCAGCAGTCCCCGAGGGGAGACCCAGTACTTC
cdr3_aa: CASSPRGETQYF

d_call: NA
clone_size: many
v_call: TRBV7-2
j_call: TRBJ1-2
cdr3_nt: TGTGCCAGCAGCTTAGGGGGAGGTGGCTACACCTTC
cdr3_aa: CASSLGGGGYTF

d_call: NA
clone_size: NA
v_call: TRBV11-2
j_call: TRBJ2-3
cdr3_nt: TGTGCCAGCAGCTTAGGAGGGGATCTGGTGACAGATACGCAGTATTTT
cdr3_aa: CASSLGGDLVTDTQYF

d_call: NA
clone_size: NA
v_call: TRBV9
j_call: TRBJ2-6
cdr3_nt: TGTGCCAGCAGCGTAGGAGGGGCTGGGGCCAACGTCCTGACTTTC
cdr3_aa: CASSVGGAGANVLTF

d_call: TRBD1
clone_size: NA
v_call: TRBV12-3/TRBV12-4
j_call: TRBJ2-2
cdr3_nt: TGTGCCAGCAGTTTATGGGGACAGGGGTACACCGGGGAGCTGTTTTTT
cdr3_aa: CASSLWGQGYTGELFF

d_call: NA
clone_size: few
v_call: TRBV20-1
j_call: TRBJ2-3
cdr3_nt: TGCAGTGGCCGGCCCCTTGGAGATACGCAGTATTTT
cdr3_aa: CSGRPLGDTQYF

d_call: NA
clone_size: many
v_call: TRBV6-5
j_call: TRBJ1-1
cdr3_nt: TGTGCCAGCAGTTACTATGCGGACAGCCTAGGTACTGAAGCTTTCTTT
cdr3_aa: CASSYYADSLGTEAFF

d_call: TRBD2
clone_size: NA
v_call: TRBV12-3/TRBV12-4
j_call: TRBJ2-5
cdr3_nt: TGTGCCAGCAGTCCGGGGGGTGTAGGTGAGACCCAGTACTTC
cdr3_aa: CASSPGGVGETQYF